The rows below give T cell receptor beta chains drawn from one sample of a study of blood T cell repertoires in COVID-19. The method was immunoSEQ multiplex PCR; TCRdb's version includes in-frame clones alone and lacks a portion of them. The table has about 160,000 clones, around 88% seen once; the top ten hold around 3.6%. Material: PBMCs or T cells enriched from blood (not recorded which). The receptor source for this set is a woman between 45 and 65 years old in a cohort exposed to, infected with or recovered from COVID-19 (not recorded which). CDR3s include the opening cysteine and the closing phenylalanine or tryptophan. Clone size is given for some rows only: seen once, a few or many times, or a class if the clone is expanded.

NA TRBV27 CASSLGPPLGRETQYF
NA TRBV28 CASSLGTGGMGKAFF
NA TRBV28 CASTRQRYGYTF
NA TRBV19 CASSRQGGTGELFF
NA TRBV18 CASSPLRQGRQPQHF
NA TRBV5-4 CASSWDRSNEQYF
NA TRBV18 CASSPQEGEQFF
once TRBV7-2 CASSSTSGGAPTDTQYF
NA TRBV4-2 CASNARTGTDNSPLHF
NA TRBV3-1/TRBV3-2 CASVAGDTYEQYF
NA TRBV19 CASSPLTGLAEEQYF
NA TRBV29-1 CSVELNRLADTQYF
NA TRBV28 CASSWGQGAQPQHF
NA TRBV6-5 CASSVGRQETQYF
once TRBV4-1 CASSQTTRADTQYF
once TRBV19 CASSTPSLGERQPQHF
NA TRBV27 CASSLSGANSPLHF
NA TRBV11-3 CASSSLRDTDTQYF
NA TRBV25-1 CASQGRAGEKLFF
NA TRBV28 CASSLSASYNEQFF
NA TRBV27 CASSMDRGRNQPQHF
NA TRBV5-1 CASSSLQGLGANEQFF
few TRBV12-3/TRBV12-4 CASTPGYEAFF
NA TRBV30 CAWRRKDIYYEQYF
NA TRBV27 CASSGPGGADTQYF
NA TRBV7-2 CASSLYGLAGGATYNEQFF
NA TRBV18 CASSRGDRGSISNQPQHF
NA TRBV5-4 CASSPGQLQETQYF
NA TRBV7-8 CASSLAKGYVAFF
NA TRBV3-1/TRBV3-2 CATRLNNEQFF
NA TRBV14 CASSQETVNTEAFF
NA TRBV24-1 CATSDFSGEYTDTQYF
NA TRBV28 CASEGQGSWEQYF
NA TRBV3-1/TRBV3-2 CASSHFAANEQFF
NA TRBV6-1 CASSGIQGRPSYEQYF
few TRBV6-2/TRBV6-3 CASTPAGVNGANVLTF
NA TRBV2 CASSEGTTNTGELFF
NA TRBV7-2 CASSGDRGYEQYF
NA TRBV19 CASSPRGQGNMNTEAFF
NA TRBV28 CASSLYIELNQPQHF
NA TRBV7-2 CASSFQGGETQYF
NA TRBV10-1 CASSDPDNEQFF
NA TRBV19 CASSKGVLYNEQFF
once TRBV9 CASSAGLAGHEQYF
NA TRBV28 CASSHTVRDTEAFF
NA TRBV19 CASSIDGQGNYGYTF
once TRBV7-2 CASRQGGQYSNQPQHF
NA TRBV5-4 CASSLGDSYYEQYF
NA TRBV4-3 CASSQEGTDSGNTIYF
NA TRBV20-1 CSASATGGYTGELFF
NA TRBV7-8 CASSLAPLARLSYGYTF
NA TRBV28 CASSSAGVTEAFF